The rows below give T cell receptor beta chains drawn from one sample of a study of blood T cell repertoires in COVID-19. Profiling relied on immunoSEQ multiplex PCR, and the TCRdb table lists in-frame clones only, not all of them. The data contain around 100,000 clones, roughly 86% of them singletons. Material: peripheral blood. The receptors stem from a man between 40 and 49 years old with active or convalescent COVID-19. Each CDR3 is given with its conserved first and last residue.

V	J	CDR3
TRBV24-1	TRBJ1-5	CATSGGGAQPQHF
TRBV30	TRBJ1-1	CAWAIARGTEAFF
TRBV5-1	TRBJ1-6	CASSFGHRDRDSPLHF
TRBV9	TRBJ1-4	CASSRQGSGEKLFF
TRBV7-2	TRBJ1-6	CASSLRGTGQNSPLHF
TRBV3-1/TRBV3-2	TRBJ2-3	CASSHRTGTTDTQYF
TRBV12-5	TRBJ2-5	CASGLVRAGKETQYF
TRBV12-5	TRBJ1-1	CASGLSGNTEAFF
TRBV6-2/TRBV6-3	TRBJ1-5	CASSRTGDGQPQHF
TRBV7-9	TRBJ1-2	CASSFARAYGYTF
TRBV6-5	TRBJ1-1	CASSQQGLNTEAFF
TRBV6-5	TRBJ2-3	CASSYSTGQGGWTQYF
TRBV7-9	TRBJ2-7	CASSLAGTSVYEQYF
TRBV7-6	TRBJ2-3	CASSSLLRGPRTDTQYF
TRBV11-2	TRBJ2-1	CASSFRPTLSSGVYNEQFF
TRBV30	TRBJ2-5	CAWSVWSGGAETQYF
TRBV27	TRBJ1-2	CASSSSGGRSYTF
TRBV10-1	TRBJ1-2	CASSESQGHGYTF
TRBV19	TRBJ1-6	CASTDSGYNSPLHF
TRBV19	TRBJ1-1	CASSINGGKNTEAFF
TRBV5-4	TRBJ2-3	CASSQGLAGGSTDTQYF
TRBV18	TRBJ1-5	CASSRGQNSNQPQHF
TRBV30	TRBJ2-1	CAWGDTSSYNEQFF
TRBV10-3	TRBJ1-3	CAISDRGRSENSGNTIYF
TRBV27	TRBJ2-2	CASSPLAAGELFF
TRBV18	TRBJ2-3	CASSPGQKTDTQYF
TRBV25-1	TRBJ1-3	CASSDTRGPQWGNTIYF
TRBV29-1	TRBJ1-3	CSVALVLVGERNTIYF
TRBV6-6	TRBJ1-5	CASTLRGEGQPQHF
TRBV11-2	TRBJ2-1	CASSPPGLAGVGEQFF
TRBV5-4	TRBJ2-2	CASSSAGGPRVGTGELFF
TRBV11-2	TRBJ1-2	CASSLRVNGYTF
TRBV5-6	TRBJ1-5	CASSLDRENQPQHF
TRBV23-1	TRBJ2-6	CASSLGRNSGANVLTF
TRBV7-2	TRBJ2-5	CASMADRVGTQYF
TRBV6-2/TRBV6-3	TRBJ2-1	CASSYATSGGNEQFF
TRBV19	TRBJ1-4	CASSRGRRGNEKLFF
TRBV5-5	TRBJ1-4	CASSPGSRGTNEKLFF
TRBV19	TRBJ1-2	CASSPRQAYGYTF
TRBV9	TRBJ2-5	CASSVGRSGGVQETQYF
TRBV19	TRBJ1-5	CASSIDLGVASNQPQHF
TRBV5-1	TRBJ1-4	CASSWTGDNEKLFF
TRBV6-2/TRBV6-3	TRBJ1-2	CASSYPDWGGGYTF
TRBV18	TRBJ2-7	CASSAGADRVYEQYF
TRBV7-9	TRBJ1-5	CASSFEGANQPQHF
TRBV20-1	TRBJ1-4	CSAGDREKLFF
TRBV6-2/TRBV6-3	TRBJ2-7	CASSTTGQGHYEQYF
TRBV6-4	TRBJ1-2	CAIDTPGQRNYGYTF
TRBV19	TRBJ2-3	CASSLSGQGGTDTQYF
TRBV5-1	TRBJ2-7	CASSTGVEQYF
TRBV5-4	TRBJ2-7	CASSQDRDHREQYF
TRBV5-1	TRBJ2-5	CASSPAGGREETQYF
TRBV3-1/TRBV3-2	TRBJ2-1	CASSQNRDWSNYNEQFF